This T cell receptor (beta chain) was profiled in a study of control samples from healthy donors and cancer patients. Some clones are missing from TCRdb's copy, which holds only in-frame ones; the method was immunoSEQ multiplex PCR. Of roughly 95,000 clones in the sample, 92% were seen once. This clone was recorded a few times. Trimming stripped 5 bases from V and 0 bases from J, with 7 bases between. CDR1 is LNHDA and CDR2 is SQIVND in the germline V gene (reference sequence). The CDR3 has 13 amino acids. The sequencing sample was made of blood. The V call is TRBV19, the J call TRBJ1-1; D possibly corresponds to TRBD1 (5 bases). The source is a human donor in good health. The donor label of this sample is uncertain. The CDR3 protein is CASSAGLNTEAFF. CDR3 bases: TGTGCCAGTAGTGCAGGGTTGAACACTGAAGCTTTCTTT.